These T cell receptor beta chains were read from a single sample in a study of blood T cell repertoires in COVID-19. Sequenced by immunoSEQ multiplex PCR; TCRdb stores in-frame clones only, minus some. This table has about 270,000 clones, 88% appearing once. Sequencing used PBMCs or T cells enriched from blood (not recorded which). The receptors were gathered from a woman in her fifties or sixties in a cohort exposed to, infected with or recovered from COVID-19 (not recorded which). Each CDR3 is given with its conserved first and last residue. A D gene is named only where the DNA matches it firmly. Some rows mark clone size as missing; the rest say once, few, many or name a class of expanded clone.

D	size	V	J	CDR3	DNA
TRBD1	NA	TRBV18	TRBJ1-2	CASSPDREYGYTF	TGTGCCAGCTCACCCGACAGGGAATATGGCTACACCTTC
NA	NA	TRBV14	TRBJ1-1	CASSPWTVSETEAFF	TGTGCCAGCAGCCCCTGGACAGTTTCGGAGACTGAAGCTTTCTTT
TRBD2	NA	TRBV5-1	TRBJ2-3	CASAGTSGTDTQYF	TGCGCCAGCGCCGGGACTAGCGGCACAGATACGCAGTATTTT
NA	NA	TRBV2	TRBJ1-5	CASSDRSRNQPQHF	TGTGCCAGCAGTGATCGCAGTCGTAATCAGCCCCAGCATTTT
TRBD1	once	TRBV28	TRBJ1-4	CASSSPTGGNNEKLFF	TGTGCCAGCAGCTCGCCTACAGGGGGCAATAATGAAAAACTGTTTTTT
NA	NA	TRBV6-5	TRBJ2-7	CASSSEVHEQYF	TGTGCCAGCAGTTCTGAGGTCCACGAGCAGTACTTC
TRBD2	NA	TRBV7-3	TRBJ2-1	CASSLLGRARSYDNEQFF	TGTGCCAGCAGCTTACTTGGGAGGGCCAGGTCCTACGACAATGAGCAGTTCTTC
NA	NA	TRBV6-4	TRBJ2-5	CASSGRTSQETQYF	TGTGCCAGCAGTGGGAGGACCTCGCAAGAGACCCAGTACTTC
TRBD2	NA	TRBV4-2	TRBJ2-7	CASSLLSGSVYEQYF	TGTGCCAGCAGCCTCCTTAGCGGGAGTGTCTACGAGCAGTACTTC
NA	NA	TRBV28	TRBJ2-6	CASSSTAGANVLTF	TGTGCCAGCAGTTCGACAGCTGGGGCCAACGTCCTGACTTTC
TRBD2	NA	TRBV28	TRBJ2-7	CASSLPGGLGYEQYF	TGTGCCAGCAGTTTACCCGGAGGACTAGGATACGAGCAGTACTTC
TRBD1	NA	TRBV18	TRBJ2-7	CASSPQGAQEQYF	TGTGCCAGCTCACCACAGGGGGCGCAAGAGCAGTACTTC
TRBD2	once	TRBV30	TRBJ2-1	CAWTPRQGLAGLHLYNEQFF	TGTGCCTGGACCCCACGACAGGGACTAGCGGGGCTCCACCTCTACAATGAGCAGTTCTTC
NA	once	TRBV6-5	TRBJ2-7	CASRDPGKSYEQYF	TGTGCCAGCAGAGATCCGGGAAAATCCTACGAGCAGTACTTC
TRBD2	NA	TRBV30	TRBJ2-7	CAWSEPISGRGPFREQYF	TGTGCCTGGAGTGAACCAATTAGCGGGAGAGGACCCTTTCGGGAGCAGTACTTC
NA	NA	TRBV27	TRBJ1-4	CASKGSTNEKLFF	TGTGCCAGCAAGGGGTCGACTAATGAAAAACTGTTTTTT
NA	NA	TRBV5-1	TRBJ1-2	CASSFNGDVYTF	TGCGCCAGCAGCTTTAACGGAGATGTCTACACCTTC
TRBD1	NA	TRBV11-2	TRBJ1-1	CASRMPGQPQAFF	TGTGCCAGTCGTATGCCGGGACAGCCTCAGGCTTTCTTT
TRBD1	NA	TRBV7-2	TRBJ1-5	CASRDQGALSNQPQHF	TGTGCCAGCAGGGATCAGGGGGCATTGAGCAATCAGCCCCAGCATTTT
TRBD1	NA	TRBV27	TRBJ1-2	CASSLDRVAGYTF	TGTGCCAGCAGTTTGGACAGGGTCGCCGGCTACACCTTC
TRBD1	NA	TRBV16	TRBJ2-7	CASSQWDRPYEQYF	TGTGCCAGCAGCCAATGGGACAGACCCTACGAGCAGTACTTC
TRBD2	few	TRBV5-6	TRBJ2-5	CASSPGTSAQETQYF	TGTGCCAGCAGCCCCGGGACTAGCGCGCAAGAGACCCAGTACTTC
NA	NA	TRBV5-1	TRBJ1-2	CASSPGRTEDYGYTF	TGCGCCAGCAGCCCGGGTCGGACAGAGGACTATGGCTACACCTTC
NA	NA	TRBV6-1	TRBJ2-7	CASSLQGYEQYF	TGTGCCAGCAGTCTCCAGGGGTACGAGCAGTACTTC
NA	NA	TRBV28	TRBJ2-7	CASSFLRGYEQYF	TGTGCCAGCAGTTTCCTAAGAGGCTACGAGCAGTACTTC
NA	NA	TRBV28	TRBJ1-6	CASSRRGSGSRFNSPLHF	TGTGCCAGCAGTCGTCGGGGGTCGGGGTCTAGGTTTAATTCACCCCTCCACTTT
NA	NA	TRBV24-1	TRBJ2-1	CATSGYGNNEQFF	TGTGCCACCAGTGGGTACGGTAACAATGAGCAGTTCTTC
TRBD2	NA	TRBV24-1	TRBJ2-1	CATSDSTGTSGSVHNEQFF	TGTGCCACCAGTGATTCCACCGGGACTAGCGGGAGTGTTCACAATGAGCAGTTCTTC
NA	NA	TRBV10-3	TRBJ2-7	CAINEGGSYEQYF	TGTGCCATCAATGAGGGGGGGTCCTACGAGCAGTACTTC
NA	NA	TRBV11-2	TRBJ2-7	CASSLDRGGQYF	TGTGCCAGCAGCTTAGATCGCGGAGGGCAGTACTTC
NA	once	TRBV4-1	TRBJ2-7	CASSRSGTSREQYF	TGCGCCAGCAGCCGTTCAGGTACGAGTAGGGAGCAGTACTTC
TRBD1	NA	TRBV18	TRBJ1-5	CASSPTGMGNQPQHF	TGTGCCAGCTCACCGACAGGGATGGGGAATCAGCCCCAGCATTTT
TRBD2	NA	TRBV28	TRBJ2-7	CASSPTGLAVDEQYF	TGTGCCAGCAGTCCAACGGGACTAGCGGTCGACGAGCAGTACTTC
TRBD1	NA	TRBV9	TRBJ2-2	CASSPRQGAAGELFF	TGTGCCAGCAGCCCCCGACAGGGCGCAGCCGGGGAGCTGTTTTTT
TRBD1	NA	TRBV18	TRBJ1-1	CASSRQGSSAEAFF	TGTGCCAGCTCTAGACAGGGATCGAGTGCTGAAGCTTTCTTT
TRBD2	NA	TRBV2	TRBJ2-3	CASSGLAGARGTDTQYF	TGTGCCAGCAGTGGACTAGCGGGAGCTAGGGGAACAGATACGCAGTATTTT
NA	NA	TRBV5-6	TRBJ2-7	CASSSASYEQYF	TGTGCCAGCAGCTCCGCGTCCTACGAGCAGTACTTC
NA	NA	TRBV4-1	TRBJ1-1	CASSPGQLNTEAFF	TGCGCCAGCAGCCCCGGACAGCTGAACACTGAAGCTTTCTTT